The next 10 T cell receptor beta chains were all read from a single sample in a study of response to subunit inactivated influenza vaccine. TCRdb independently ran MiXCR on the RT-PCR reads; one entry per CDR3 protein. The table lists hundreds of thousands of distinct CDR3 sequences, around a fifth of them singletons, with roughly 10% in the top ten. Sequencing used PBMCs from blood, obtained less than 22 months after vaccination. The receptors derive from a man between 50 and 75 years old who received an inactivated influenza vaccine.

This chain uses TRBV2 with TRBJ2-7; 7 bases map to TRBD2. Per germline, CDR1 SNHLY and CDR2 FYNNEI. With 8 bases clipped from V and 3 bases from J, the junction kept 10 bases outside the gene matches. The CDR3 has 14 residues. As DNA, the CDR3 is TGTGCCAGCGTTTTGGCTAGCGGAGTCTACGAGCAGTACTTC. It encodes CASVLASGVYEQYF.

This clonotype was seen only a few times. V usage is TRBV20-1 and J usage is TRBJ2-1; D unresolved. Deletions cut 3 bases from V and 3 bases from J, with 15 bases between. The CDR3 is 15 amino acids. Germline values: CDR1 DFQATT, CDR2 SNEGSKA (reference sequence). The CDR3 protein is CSASPPQTIYNEQFF. The DNA for the CDR3 is TGCAGTGCTAGCCCCCCCCAAACCATCTACAATGAGCAGTTCTTC.

This clonotype was observed many times. The chain combines TRBV7-3 with TRBJ1-2; 10 positions match TRBD1. V shed 6 bases, J shed 0 bases, and the junction held 13 bases outside the gene matches. There are 18 residues in the CDR3. Germline V gene data show CDR1 as SGHTA and CDR2 as FQGTGA. The CDR3 sequence: CASRPHGTGVLANYGYTF. Written as DNA, the CDR3 is TGTGCCAGCAGGCCCCATGGGACAGGGGTATTAGCTAACTATGGCTACACCTTC.

This clonotype was detected only a few times. The chain couples TRBV12-3 or TRBV12-4 to TRBJ2-2; D gene uncertain. V was shortened by 2 bases and J by 1 base, with 5 bases between the two germline ends. This CDR3 is 14 amino acids long. The CDR3 sequence is CASSLQENTGELFF. The CDR3 region has the DNA TGTGCCAGCAGTTTACAGGAGAACACCGGGGAGCTGTTTTTT.

The CDR3 loop reads CASSLTRRSGHNEQFF. In DNA form, the CDR3 reads TGTGCCAGCAGCTTGACTAGGAGGTCCGGGCACAATGAGCAGTTCTTC. V and J are TRBV5-5 and TRBJ2-1; tentatively, D is TRBD2 (5 bases). Germline-derived CDR1 and CDR2 are SGHKS and YYEKEE (reference sequence). The CDR3 extends over 16 amino acids. Trimming pared 1 base from V and 5 bases from J, leaving 16 bases between. Based on the CDR3 plus reference TRBV5-5 and TRBJ2-1, the full variable domain is DAGVTQSPTHLIKTRGQQVTLRCSPISGHKSVSWYQQVLGQGPQFIFQYYEKEERGRGNFPDRFSARQFPNYSSELNVNALLLGDSALYLCASSLTRRSGHNEQFFGPGTRLTVL.

This clonotype was picked up a small number of times. V and J are TRBV2 and TRBJ2-7; no clear D gene. The germline V gene encodes CDR1 SNHLY and CDR2 FYNNEI. This CDR3 spans 11 amino acids. V was pared by 2 bases and J by 9 bases, with 8 bases between. CDR3 nucleotide sequence: TGTGCCAGCAGTGAATTTCGAGGGCAGTACTTC. As protein: CASSEFRGQYF.

This clonotype has just one count. The chain recombines TRBV18 with TRBJ2-7; a possible D gene is TRBD2 (5 bases). The CDR3 sequence is 11 residues long. V dropped 8 bases and J dropped 6 bases, with 11 bases sitting between them. Per the germline V gene, CDR1 is KGHSH and CDR2 is LQKENI. The CDR3: CASQLGGEQYF. Here the CDR3 DNA reads TGTGCCAGCCAACTAGGCGGCGAGCAGTACTTC.

The rearrangement joins TRBV4-1 to TRBJ1-2; the match to TRBD1 covers 10 bases. Germline values: CDR1 MGHRA, CDR2 YSYEKL. This CDR3 has 14 amino acids. V shed 4 bases, J shed 8 bases, and the junction held 7 bases outside the gene matches. CDR3 in DNA: TGCGCCAGCAGCCGACAGGGGGCCCAGGTGGGCTACACCTTC. It encodes CASSRQGAQVGYTF.

The V call is TRBV29-1, the J call TRBJ2-1; D is possibly TRBD1 (5 bases). Germline CDR1 and CDR2: SQVTM and ANQGSEA. V was clipped by 6 bases and J by 1 base, with 13 bases between them. This CDR3 comprises 14 residues. The CDR3 DNA is TGCAGCGTCGGCAGGGATCTTTCCTACAATGAGCAGTTCTTC. Translation: CSVGRDLSYNEQFF.

This clonotype occurred a few times. The rearrangement joins TRBV29-1 to TRBJ2-5, with 12 bases identical to TRBD2. Germline V CDR1 and CDR2: SQVTM, ANQGSEA. The CDR3 covers 19 residues. Unmatched junction bases numbered 19, after V lost 3 bases and J lost 5 bases. The CDR3 sequence is CSVDTSTSGSGVYVETQYF. The DNA of the CDR3 is TGCAGCGTTGATACTTCGACTAGCGGGAGTGGGGTTTACGTCGAGACCCAGTACTTC.